The T cell receptor beta chain described here comes from a study of blood T cell repertoires in COVID-19. Germline loops: CDR1 LNHDA, CDR2 SQIVND (reference sequence). V lost 5 bases, J lost 5 bases, and 7 bases stayed unmatched. The CDR3 has 17 residues. Sequenced by immunoSEQ multiplex PCR; TCRdb stores in-frame clones only, minus some. The top ten hold roughly three fifths of the sample, which has 35,000 to 50,000 clones, about 86% seen once. V usage is TRBV19 and J usage is TRBJ2-2; 14 bases line up with TRBD2. The source is a man in his sixties or seventies with acute or convalescent COVID-19. Sequences were obtained from peripheral blood. The CDR3 coding sequence is TGTGCCAGTAGTGGCAACGGACTAGCGGGAGGAACCGGGGAGCTGTTTTTT. Its protein product is CASSGNGLAGGTGELFF.